These T cell receptor beta chains were read from a single sample in a study of PD-L1 blockade in urothelial cancer. The method was immunoSEQ multiplex PCR; TCRdb's version includes in-frame clones alone and lacks a portion of them. In the table there are about 38,000 clones, over 70% of which are singletons. The sequencing used PBMCs, collected around atezolizumab (anti-PD-L1) treatment. Every receptor here comes from a man aged 60-69 years with urothelial cancer. CDR3s include the opening cysteine and the closing phenylalanine or tryptophan. Each record gives: J gene, V gene, CDR3 protein.

j_call: TRBJ2-5; v_call: TRBV27; cdr3_aa: CASRQGFPETQYF
j_call: TRBJ2-4; v_call: TRBV5-1; cdr3_aa: CASSLGAGGIAKNIQYF
j_call: TRBJ2-7; v_call: TRBV5-1; cdr3_aa: CASSLSGREKGEQYF
j_call: TRBJ2-7; v_call: TRBV28; cdr3_aa: CASSFPGGSYEQYF
j_call: TRBJ2-5; v_call: TRBV28; cdr3_aa: CASSFWGQGARETQYF
j_call: TRBJ2-1; v_call: TRBV6-5; cdr3_aa: CASRSRRERDNEQFF
j_call: TRBJ1-2; v_call: TRBV19; cdr3_aa: CASSDSVDYGYTF
j_call: TRBJ2-5; v_call: TRBV7-9; cdr3_aa: CASSAGLAGVVAETQYF
j_call: TRBJ1-1; v_call: TRBV5-1; cdr3_aa: CASSFRGGNTEAFF
j_call: TRBJ2-7; v_call: TRBV11-2; cdr3_aa: CASSSSGTAAREQYF
j_call: TRBJ2-1; v_call: TRBV5-1; cdr3_aa: CASSLTSGRSVQFF
j_call: TRBJ1-2; v_call: TRBV4-1; cdr3_aa: CASSQGQGARGYTF
j_call: TRBJ1-5; v_call: TRBV25-1; cdr3_aa: CASSGVGAKNQPQHF
j_call: TRBJ1-5; v_call: TRBV5-6; cdr3_aa: CASSLLAGQGSGNQPQHF
j_call: TRBJ2-7; v_call: TRBV7-7; cdr3_aa: CASSFEGGSEQYF
j_call: TRBJ2-2; v_call: TRBV5-1; cdr3_aa: CASSLLSWAHLNTGELFF
j_call: TRBJ2-3; v_call: TRBV5-1; cdr3_aa: CASSSGLADTGTQYF
j_call: TRBJ2-6; v_call: TRBV7-2; cdr3_aa: CASTIPGGSGANVLTF
j_call: TRBJ1-2; v_call: TRBV29-1; cdr3_aa: CSVGTGGYGYTF
j_call: TRBJ1-1; v_call: TRBV5-1; cdr3_aa: CASSRSQGMNTEAFF
j_call: TRBJ1-1; v_call: TRBV5-1; cdr3_aa: CASSSTGTAEAFF
j_call: TRBJ2-7; v_call: TRBV7-2; cdr3_aa: CASSASSYEQYF
j_call: TRBJ2-2; v_call: TRBV18; cdr3_aa: CASSEGLAGHTGELFF
j_call: TRBJ2-2; v_call: TRBV10-3; cdr3_aa: CAIRGGQGAGELFF
j_call: TRBJ2-7; v_call: TRBV5-1; cdr3_aa: CASSSTGSYEQYF
j_call: TRBJ2-5; v_call: TRBV7-2; cdr3_aa: CASRLDRTGQETQYF
j_call: TRBJ1-2; v_call: TRBV10-2; cdr3_aa: CASTRDSYGYTF
j_call: TRBJ1-1; v_call: TRBV6-6; cdr3_aa: CASSLGQEEAFF
j_call: TRBJ2-7; v_call: TRBV5-1; cdr3_aa: CASSLGEAGWSYEQYF
j_call: TRBJ1-5; v_call: TRBV19; cdr3_aa: CASSIGSSNRNQPQHF
j_call: TRBJ2-7; v_call: TRBV28; cdr3_aa: CASTPWTSGGRSYEQYF
j_call: TRBJ2-1; v_call: TRBV30; cdr3_aa: CAWSVAGAPQFF
j_call: TRBJ2-1; v_call: TRBV5-1; cdr3_aa: CASSLGGTSGVDEQFF
j_call: TRBJ2-1; v_call: TRBV11-3; cdr3_aa: CASSSGSSYNEQFF
j_call: TRBJ2-3; v_call: TRBV9; cdr3_aa: CASSVEASGGTDTQYF
j_call: TRBJ2-7; v_call: TRBV5-1; cdr3_aa: CASCPLSSSYEQYF
j_call: TRBJ2-7; v_call: TRBV28; cdr3_aa: CASSLTARGLPYEQYF
j_call: TRBJ2-5; v_call: TRBV19; cdr3_aa: CASSIGLAGDIETQYF
j_call: TRBJ1-2; v_call: TRBV27; cdr3_aa: CASSPRTDANYGYTF
j_call: TRBJ1-1; v_call: TRBV7-8; cdr3_aa: CASKRQGGTEAFF
j_call: TRBJ2-2; v_call: TRBV5-1; cdr3_aa: CASSLSLAAGELFF
j_call: TRBJ2-2; v_call: TRBV5-4; cdr3_aa: CASSLAGQGAGGELFF
j_call: TRBJ2-5; v_call: TRBV9; cdr3_aa: CASSPRGAGVNQETQYF
j_call: TRBJ2-1; v_call: TRBV9; cdr3_aa: CASSVAAGGPYNEQFF
j_call: TRBJ2-2; v_call: TRBV7-2; cdr3_aa: CASSAGTGLTLNTGELFF
j_call: TRBJ1-5; v_call: TRBV15; cdr3_aa: CATSRYSNQPQHF
j_call: TRBJ1-1; v_call: TRBV18; cdr3_aa: CASSPTGPEAFF
j_call: TRBJ2-4; v_call: TRBV5-4; cdr3_aa: CASSLSHRGVPNIQYF
j_call: TRBJ1-1; v_call: TRBV28; cdr3_aa: CASSLRRQGGVNTEAFF
j_call: TRBJ1-2; v_call: TRBV11-2; cdr3_aa: CASSPDRNYGYTF
j_call: TRBJ1-1; v_call: TRBV18; cdr3_aa: CASSHPRTGRNEAFF
j_call: TRBJ2-3; v_call: TRBV5-1; cdr3_aa: CASSFLTGVPDTQYF
j_call: TRBJ2-1; v_call: TRBV29-1; cdr3_aa: CSVRGTSGSSYNEQFF
j_call: TRBJ2-5; v_call: TRBV5-4; cdr3_aa: CASSLDRYQETQYF
j_call: TRBJ1-6; v_call: TRBV6-5; cdr3_aa: CASSQGYNSPLHF
j_call: TRBJ1-1; v_call: TRBV19; cdr3_aa: CAIRRDRGSGTEAFF
j_call: TRBJ2-1; v_call: TRBV10-1; cdr3_aa: CASSGPAGGWNEQFF
j_call: TRBJ1-2; v_call: TRBV19; cdr3_aa: CASKNPPDRNYGYTF
j_call: TRBJ2-5; v_call: TRBV5-4; cdr3_aa: CASSQANQETQYF